This T cell receptor (beta chain) derives from a study of cytomegalovirus exposure and HLA in healthy donors. General observations from the study: By HLA locus, TCR association rates varied in a later analysis, with DRB1 showing the most and HLA-C the fewest.

Vbeta (60) and Jbeta (13) primers were used in the PCR. Clones were sequenced by immunoSEQ multiplex PCR, and TCRdb holds only the in-frame ones, with some missing. The sample lists under 300,000 clones; roughly 90% were seen once. As concerns this clone: Its target is not known.

V was cut by 6 bases and J by 4 bases, with 24 bases left in between. The germline V gene has CDR1 MDHEN and CDR2 SYDVKM. This CDR3 spans 17 amino acids. There were likely unrecorded immune exposures, though donors were nominally healthy when sampled. This chain connects TRBV28 to TRBJ1-1; D is possibly TRBD1 (5 bases). The sequenced sample consisted of PBMCs. The sequence came from a man aged 35-49 years in good health and CMV-seropositive. The CDR3 sequence is CASSRPTLRDWGTEAFF. The DNA for the CDR3 is TGTGCCAGCAGCCGACCGACACTCCGGGACTGGGGCACTGAAGCTTTCTTT.